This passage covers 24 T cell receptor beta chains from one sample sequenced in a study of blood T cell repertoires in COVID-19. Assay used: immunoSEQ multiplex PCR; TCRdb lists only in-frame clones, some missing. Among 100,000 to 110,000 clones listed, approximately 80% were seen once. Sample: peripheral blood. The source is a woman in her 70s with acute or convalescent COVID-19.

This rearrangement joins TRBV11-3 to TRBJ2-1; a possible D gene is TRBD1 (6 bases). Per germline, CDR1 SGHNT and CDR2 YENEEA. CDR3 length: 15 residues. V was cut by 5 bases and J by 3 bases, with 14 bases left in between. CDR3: CASSPGLGGYNEQFF. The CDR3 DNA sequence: TGTGCCAGCAGCCCGGGGCTAGGGGGCTACAATGAGCAGTTCTTC.

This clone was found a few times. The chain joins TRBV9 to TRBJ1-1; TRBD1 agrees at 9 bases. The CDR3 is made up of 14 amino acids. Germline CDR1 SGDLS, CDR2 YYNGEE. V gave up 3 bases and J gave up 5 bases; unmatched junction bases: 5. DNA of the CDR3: TGTGCCAGCAGCGAACAGGGGGCTGGGACTGAAGCTTTCTTT. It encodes CASSEQGAGTEAFF. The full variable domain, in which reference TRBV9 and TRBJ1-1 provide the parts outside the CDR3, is DSGVTQTPKHLITATGQRVTLRCSPRSGDLSVYWYQQSLDQGLQFLIQYYNGEERAKGNILERFSAQQFPDLHSELNLSSLELGDSALYFCASSEQGAGTEAFFGQGTRLTVV.

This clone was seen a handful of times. CDR3 nucleotide sequence: TGTGCCAGCAGTGAACTCCTAGGCAGCGGCGGGCAGCCCCAGCATTTT. Its protein is CASSELLGSGGQPQHF. This chain uses TRBV6-1 with TRBJ1-5, with D unclear. V was cut by 2 bases and J by 7 bases, with 18 bases left in between. Germline V lookup: CDR1 MNHNS, CDR2 SASEGT. CDR3 length equals 16 residues.

The CDR3 reads CATGTGANTGELFF. CDR3 in DNA: TGTGCCACCGGGACAGGAGCGAACACCGGGGAGCTGTTTTTT. The gene calls are TRBV6-5 and TRBJ2-2, with TRBD1 matching 8 bases. The CDR3 has 14 amino acids. With 10 bases clipped from V and 0 bases from J, the junction kept 4 bases outside the gene matches. Germline V CDR1 and CDR2: MNHEY, SVGAGI.

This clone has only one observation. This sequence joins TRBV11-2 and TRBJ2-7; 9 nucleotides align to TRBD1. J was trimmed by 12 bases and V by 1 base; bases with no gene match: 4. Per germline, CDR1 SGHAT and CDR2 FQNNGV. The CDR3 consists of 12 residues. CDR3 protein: CASSLGNRGLYF. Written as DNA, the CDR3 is TGTGCCAGCAGCTTAGGGAACAGGGGGCTGTACTTC.

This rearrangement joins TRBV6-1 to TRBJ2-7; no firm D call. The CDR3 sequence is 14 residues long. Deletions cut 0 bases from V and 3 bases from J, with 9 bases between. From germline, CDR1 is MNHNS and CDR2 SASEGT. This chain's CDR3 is CASSEALGGYEQYV. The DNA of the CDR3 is TGTGCCAGCAGTGAAGCTCTTGGCGGCTACGAGCAGTACGTC.

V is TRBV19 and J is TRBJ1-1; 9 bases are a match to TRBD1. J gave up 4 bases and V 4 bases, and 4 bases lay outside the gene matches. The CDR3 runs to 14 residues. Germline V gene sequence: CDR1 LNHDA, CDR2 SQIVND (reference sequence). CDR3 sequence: CASSTGTGPTEAFF. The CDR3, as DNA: TGTGCCAGTAGTACCGGGACAGGGCCCACTGAAGCTTTCTTT.

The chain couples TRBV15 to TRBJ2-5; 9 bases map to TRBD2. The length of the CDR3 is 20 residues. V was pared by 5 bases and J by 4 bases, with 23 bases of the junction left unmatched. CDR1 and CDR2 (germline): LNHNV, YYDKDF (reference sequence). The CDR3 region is CATSSGGGGAAGGAAETQYF. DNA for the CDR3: TGTGCCACCAGCTCCGGGGGCGGGGGGGCGGCCGGGGGGGCCGCAGAGACCCAGTACTTC. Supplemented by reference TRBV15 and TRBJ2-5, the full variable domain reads DAMVIQNPRYQVTQFGKPVTLSCSQTLNHNVMYWYQQKSSQAPKLLFHYYDKDFNNEADTPDNFQSRRPNTSFCFLDIRSPGLGDTAMYLCATSSGGGGAAGGAAETQYFGPGTRLLVL.

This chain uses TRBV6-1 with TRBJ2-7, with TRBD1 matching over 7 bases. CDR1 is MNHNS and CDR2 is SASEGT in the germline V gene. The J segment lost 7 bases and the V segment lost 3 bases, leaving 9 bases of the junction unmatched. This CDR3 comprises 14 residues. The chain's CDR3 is CASSDLQGTGEQYV. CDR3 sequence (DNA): TGTGCCAGCAGTGACCTACAGGGGACCGGAGAGCAGTACGTC.

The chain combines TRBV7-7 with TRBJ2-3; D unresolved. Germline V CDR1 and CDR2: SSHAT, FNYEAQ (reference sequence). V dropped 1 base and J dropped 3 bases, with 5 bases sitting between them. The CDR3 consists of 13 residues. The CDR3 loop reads CASSLDRTDTQYF. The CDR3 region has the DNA TGTGCCAGCAGCTTAGACAGAACAGATACGCAGTATTTT.

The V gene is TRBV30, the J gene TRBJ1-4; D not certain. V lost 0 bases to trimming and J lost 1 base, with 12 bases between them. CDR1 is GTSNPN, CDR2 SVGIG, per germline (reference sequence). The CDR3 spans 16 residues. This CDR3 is CAWSVVGRGTNEKLFF. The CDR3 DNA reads TGTGCCTGGAGTGTGGTCGGGCGGGGAACTAATGAAAAACTGTTTTTT.

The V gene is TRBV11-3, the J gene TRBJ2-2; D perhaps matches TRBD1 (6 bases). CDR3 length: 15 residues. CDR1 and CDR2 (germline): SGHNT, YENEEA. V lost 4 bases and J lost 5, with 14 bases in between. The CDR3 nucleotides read TGTGCCAGCAGCTCCGGACAGTCGGGAACCGGGGAGCTGTTTTTT. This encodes CASSSGQSGTGELFF.

Written as DNA, the CDR3 is TGTGCCAGCAGTGAAGAGGGGGAGGGATCACCCCTCCACTTT. Protein sequence: CASSEEGEGSPLHF. The rearrangement joins TRBV2 to TRBJ1-6; weak D call: TRBD1 (6 bases). Germline CDR1 is SNHLY and CDR2 is FYNNEI. V lost 1 base and J 10 bases, leaving 11 bases between the germline ends. The CDR3 has 14 amino acids.

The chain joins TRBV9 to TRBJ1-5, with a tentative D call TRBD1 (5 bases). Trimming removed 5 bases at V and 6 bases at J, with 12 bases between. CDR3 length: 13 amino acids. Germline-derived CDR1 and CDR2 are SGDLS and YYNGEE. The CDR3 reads CASSPAGSQPQHF. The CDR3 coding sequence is TGTGCCAGCAGTCCGGCAGGGTCTCAGCCCCAGCATTTT.

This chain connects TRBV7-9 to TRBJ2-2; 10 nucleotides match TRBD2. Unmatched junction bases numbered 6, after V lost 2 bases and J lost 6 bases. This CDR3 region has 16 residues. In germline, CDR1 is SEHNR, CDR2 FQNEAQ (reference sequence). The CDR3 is CASSLSSGGAPGELFF. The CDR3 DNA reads TGTGCCAGCAGCTTATCAAGCGGGGGGGCCCCCGGGGAGCTGTTTTTT.

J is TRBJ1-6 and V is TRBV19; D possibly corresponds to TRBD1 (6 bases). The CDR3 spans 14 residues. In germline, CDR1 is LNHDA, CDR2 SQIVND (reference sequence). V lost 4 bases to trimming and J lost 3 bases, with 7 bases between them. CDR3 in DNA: TGTGCCAGTAGTACGGACAGCTATAATTCACCCCTCCACTTT. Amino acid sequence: CASSTDSYNSPLHF.

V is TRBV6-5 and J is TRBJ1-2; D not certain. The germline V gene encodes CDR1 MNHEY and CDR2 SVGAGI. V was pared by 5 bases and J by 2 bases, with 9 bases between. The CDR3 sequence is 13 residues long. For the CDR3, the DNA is TGTGCCAGCAGTAATACGGTAAACTATGGCTACACCTTC. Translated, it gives CASSNTVNYGYTF.

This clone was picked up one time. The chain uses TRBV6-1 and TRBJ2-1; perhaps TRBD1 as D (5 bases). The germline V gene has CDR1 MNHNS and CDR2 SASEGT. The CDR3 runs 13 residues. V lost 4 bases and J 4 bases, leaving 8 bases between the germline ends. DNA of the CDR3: TGTGCCAGCAGTGGCACAGGTTACAATGAGCAGTTCTTC. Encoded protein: CASSGTGYNEQFF.

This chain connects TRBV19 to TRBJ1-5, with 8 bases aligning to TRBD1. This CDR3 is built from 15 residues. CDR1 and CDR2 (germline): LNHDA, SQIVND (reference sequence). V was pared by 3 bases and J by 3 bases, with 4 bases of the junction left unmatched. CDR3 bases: TGTGCCAGTAGTATCCACAGGGGGAACAATCAGCCCCAGCATTTT. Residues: CASSIHRGNNQPQHF. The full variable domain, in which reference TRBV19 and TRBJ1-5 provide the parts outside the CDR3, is DGGITQSPKYLFRKEGQNVTLSCEQNLNHDAMYWYRQDPGQGLRLIYYSQIVNDFQKGDIAEGYSVSREKKESFPLTVTSAQKNPTAFYLCASSIHRGNNQPQHFGDGTRLSIL.

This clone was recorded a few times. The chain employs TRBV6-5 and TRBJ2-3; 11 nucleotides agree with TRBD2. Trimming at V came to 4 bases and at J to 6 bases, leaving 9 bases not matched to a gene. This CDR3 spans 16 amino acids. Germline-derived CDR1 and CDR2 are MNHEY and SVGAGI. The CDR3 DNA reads TGTGCCAGCAGTTTCCTGGCTAGCGGGGGGAGGGATACGCAGTATTTT. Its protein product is CASSFLASGGRDTQYF.

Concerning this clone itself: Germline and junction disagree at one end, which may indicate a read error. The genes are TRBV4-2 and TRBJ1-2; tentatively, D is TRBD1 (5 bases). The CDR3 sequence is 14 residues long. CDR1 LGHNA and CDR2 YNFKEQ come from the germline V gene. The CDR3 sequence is CASSQDGTGYRYTF. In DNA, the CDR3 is TGTGCCAGCAGCCAAGACGGGACTGGCTATCGCTACACCTTC.

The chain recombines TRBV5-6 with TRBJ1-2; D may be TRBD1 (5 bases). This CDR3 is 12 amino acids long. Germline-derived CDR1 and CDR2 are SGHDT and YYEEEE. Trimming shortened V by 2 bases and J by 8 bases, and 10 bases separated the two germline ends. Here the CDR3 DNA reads TGTGCCAGCAGCTTAACAGGTTTGGGCTACACCTTC. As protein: CASSLTGLGYTF.

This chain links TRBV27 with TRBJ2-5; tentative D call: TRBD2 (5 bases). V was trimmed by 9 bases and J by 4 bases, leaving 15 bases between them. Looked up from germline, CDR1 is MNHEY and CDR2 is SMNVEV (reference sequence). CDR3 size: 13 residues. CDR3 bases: TGTGCCAGTACCACCAACCGGGGAGAGACCCAGTACTTC. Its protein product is CASTTNRGETQYF.

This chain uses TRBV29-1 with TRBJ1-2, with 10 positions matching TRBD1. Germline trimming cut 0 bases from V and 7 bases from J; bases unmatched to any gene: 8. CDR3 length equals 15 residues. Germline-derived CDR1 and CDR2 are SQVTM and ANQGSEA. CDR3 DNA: TGCAGCGTTGAAGATCCCGGGACAGGGGCGAGTGGCTACACCTTC. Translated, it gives CSVEDPGTGASGYTF. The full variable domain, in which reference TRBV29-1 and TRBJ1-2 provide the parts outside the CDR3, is SAVISQKPSRDICQRGTSLTIQCQVDSQVTMMFWYRQQPGQSLTLIATANQGSEATYESGFVIDKFPISRPNLTFSTLTVSNMSPEDSSIYLCSVEDPGTGASGYTFGSGTRLTVV.